This TCR beta chain is drawn from a study of cytomegalovirus exposure and HLA in healthy donors. A multiplex PCR was run with 60 Vbeta primers and 13 Jbeta primers. TCRdb's table, derived via immunoSEQ multiplex PCR, lists solely in-frame clones and lacks some. This table holds 200,000 or so clones, approximately 81% found once. As concerns this clone: Its antigen remains unknown.

Findings and caveats of the study: Highly shared variants forming one cluster were likely a sequencing artifact.

This TCR was sampled from a woman between 18 and 29 years old in good health and CMV-seropositive. Material: PBMCs.

The CDR3 nucleotides are TGTGCCAGCAGCCAAGATACAGCAACTAATGAAAAACTGTTTTTT. Translated, it gives CASSQDTATNEKLFF. This rearrangement joins TRBV5-4 to TRBJ1-4; no definite D call. V gave up 4 bases and J gave up 0 bases, with 10 bases separating them. Germline values: CDR1 SGHNT, CDR2 YYREEE (reference sequence). The CDR3 contains 15 residues.